This T cell receptor beta chain was profiled in a study of CD8 T cells in Susac syndrome. RNA in amounts of about 0.5 to 1 ug was reverse transcribed with random hexamers. TCRdb redid the calling of the immunoSEQ multiplex PCR reads with MiXCR, one entry per CDR3 protein. The sample carries 150,000 to 200,000 distinct CDR3 sequences, about 91% recorded once. The V gene's germline CDR1 is SNHLY and CDR2 FYNNEI. With 4 bases removed from V and 0 bases from J, the gap between germline ends came to 6 bases. This CDR3 spans 13 amino acids. This rearrangement joins TRBV2 to TRBJ1-1; the D gene is possibly TRBD1 (5 bases). The sequence came from a human donor with Susac syndrome. Material: CD4+ T cells from PBMCs. As DNA, the CDR3 is TGTGCCAGCAGTGCGGGGGTGAACACTGAAGCTTTCTTT. Amino acids: CASSAGVNTEAFF. Together with reference TRBV2 and TRBJ1-1, the CDR3 gives the full variable domain: EPEVTQTPSHQVTQMGQEVILRCVPISNHLYFYWYRQILGQKVEFLVSFYNNEISEKSEIFDDQFSVERPDGSNFTLKIRSTKLEDSAMYFCASSAGVNTEAFFGQGTRLTVV.